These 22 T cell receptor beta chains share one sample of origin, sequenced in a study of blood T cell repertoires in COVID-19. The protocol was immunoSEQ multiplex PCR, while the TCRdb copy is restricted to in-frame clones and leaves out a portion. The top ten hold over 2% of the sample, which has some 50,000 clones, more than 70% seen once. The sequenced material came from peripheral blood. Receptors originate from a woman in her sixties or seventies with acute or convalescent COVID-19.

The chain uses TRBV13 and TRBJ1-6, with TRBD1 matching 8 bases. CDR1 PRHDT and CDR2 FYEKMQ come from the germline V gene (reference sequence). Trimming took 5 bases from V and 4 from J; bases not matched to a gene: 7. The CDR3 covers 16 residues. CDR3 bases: TGTGCCAGCAGCCTGAGGACAGGGATTTATAATTCACCCCTCCACTTT. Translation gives CASSLRTGIYNSPLHF.

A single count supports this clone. The CDR3 DNA reads as TGTGCCAGCAGCTCCCCGGGCGAGCAGTACTTC. This translates into CASSSPGEQYF. The V call is TRBV3-1 (or the pseudogene TRBV3-2), the J call TRBJ2-7; unclear D gene. In germline, CDR1 is LGHDT, CDR2 YNNKEL (reference sequence). The CDR3 runs 11 residues. V was clipped by 5 bases and J by 6 bases, with 8 bases between them.

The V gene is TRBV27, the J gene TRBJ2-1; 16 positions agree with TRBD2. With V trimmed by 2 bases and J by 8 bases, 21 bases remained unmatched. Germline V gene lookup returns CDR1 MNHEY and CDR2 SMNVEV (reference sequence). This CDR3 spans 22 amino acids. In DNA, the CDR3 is TGTGCCAGCAGTTTAGGGCAGGGGGCCCCGGGACTAGCGGGAGGGTATTATTATGAGCAGTTCTTC. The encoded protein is CASSLGQGAPGLAGGYYYEQFF.

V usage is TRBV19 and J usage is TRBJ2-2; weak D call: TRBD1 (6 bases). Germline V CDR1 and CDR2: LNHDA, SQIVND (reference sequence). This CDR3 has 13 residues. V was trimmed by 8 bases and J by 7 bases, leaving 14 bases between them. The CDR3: CASRTVKIGELFF. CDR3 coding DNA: TGTGCCAGTCGGACAGTAAAGATCGGGGAGCTGTTTTTT.

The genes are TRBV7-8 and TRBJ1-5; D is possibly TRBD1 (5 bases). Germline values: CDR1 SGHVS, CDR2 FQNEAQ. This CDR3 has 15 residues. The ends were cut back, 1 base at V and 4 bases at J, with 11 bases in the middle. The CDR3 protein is CASSLGAGRNQPQHF. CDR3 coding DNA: TGTGCCAGCAGCTTAGGGGCAGGGCGAAATCAGCCCCAGCATTTT.

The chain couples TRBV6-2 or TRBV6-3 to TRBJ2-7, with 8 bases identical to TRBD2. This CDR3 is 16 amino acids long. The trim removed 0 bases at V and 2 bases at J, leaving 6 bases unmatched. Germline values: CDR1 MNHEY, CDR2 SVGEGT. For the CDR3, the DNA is TGTGCCAGCAGTTACTCGAGCGGGAGTGCTCCCTACGAGCAGTACTTC. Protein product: CASSYSSGSAPYEQYF.

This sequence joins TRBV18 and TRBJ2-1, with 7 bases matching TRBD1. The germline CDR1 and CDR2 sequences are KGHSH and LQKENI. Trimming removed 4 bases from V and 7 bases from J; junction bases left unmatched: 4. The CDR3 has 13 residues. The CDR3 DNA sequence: TGTGCCAGCTCACAGGGGGCGAGTAATGAGCAGTTCTTC. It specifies CASSQGASNEQFF.

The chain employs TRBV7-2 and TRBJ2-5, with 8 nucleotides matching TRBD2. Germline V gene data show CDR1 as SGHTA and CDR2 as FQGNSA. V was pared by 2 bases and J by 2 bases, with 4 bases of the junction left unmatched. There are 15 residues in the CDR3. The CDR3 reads CASSLSGGGQETQYF. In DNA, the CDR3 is TGTGCCAGCAGCTTATCGGGGGGGGGTCAAGAGACCCAGTACTTC.

The CDR3 here is CASSRGLADTQYF. The CDR3 nucleotides are TGTGCCAGTAGTCGGGGACTTGCAGATACGCAGTATTTT. J is TRBJ2-3 and V is TRBV19; D possibly corresponds to TRBD2 (6 bases). The CDR3 sequence is 13 residues long. Germline lookup yields CDR1 LNHDA and CDR2 SQIVND (reference sequence). The V end lost 5 bases, the J end lost 4 bases, and 10 bases lay between the germline ends.

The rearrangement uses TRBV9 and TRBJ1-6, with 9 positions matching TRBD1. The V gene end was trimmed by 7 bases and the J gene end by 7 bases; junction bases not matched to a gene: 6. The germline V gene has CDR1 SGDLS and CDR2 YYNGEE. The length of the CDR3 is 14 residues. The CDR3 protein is CASARQGGNSPLHF. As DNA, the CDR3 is TGTGCCAGCGCCAGACAGGGGGGGAATTCACCCCTCCACTTT.

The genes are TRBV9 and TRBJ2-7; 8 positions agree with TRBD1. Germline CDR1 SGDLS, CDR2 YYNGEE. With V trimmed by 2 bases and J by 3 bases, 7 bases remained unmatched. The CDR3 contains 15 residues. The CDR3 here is CASSVGQGNFYEQYF. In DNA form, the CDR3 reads TGTGCCAGCAGCGTCGGACAGGGAAATTTCTACGAGCAGTACTTC.

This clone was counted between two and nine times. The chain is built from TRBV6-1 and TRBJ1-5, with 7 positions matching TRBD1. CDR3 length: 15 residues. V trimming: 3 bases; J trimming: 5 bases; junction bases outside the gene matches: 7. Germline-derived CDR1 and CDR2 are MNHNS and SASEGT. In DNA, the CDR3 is TGTGCCAGCAGTGACCACAGGGGAATGTATCAGCCCCAGCATTTT. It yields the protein CASSDHRGMYQPQHF.

The CDR3 loop reads CAWSDGQSGNTIYF. The CDR3 coding sequence is TGTGCCTGGAGTGATGGACAGTCTGGAAACACCATATATTTT. The chain couples TRBV30 to TRBJ1-3; perhaps TRBD1 as D (6 bases). This CDR3 has 14 residues. Germline V CDR1 and CDR2: GTSNPN, SVGIG (reference sequence). The V end was cut by 1 base, the J end by 1 base, with 8 bases between.

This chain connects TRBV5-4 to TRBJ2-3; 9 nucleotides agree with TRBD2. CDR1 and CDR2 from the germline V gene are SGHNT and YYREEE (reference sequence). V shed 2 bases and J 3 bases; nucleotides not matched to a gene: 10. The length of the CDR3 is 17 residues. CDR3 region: CASSLWGGGAVTDTQYF. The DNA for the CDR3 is TGTGCCAGCAGCTTATGGGGCGGGGGGGCGGTTACAGATACGCAGTATTTT.

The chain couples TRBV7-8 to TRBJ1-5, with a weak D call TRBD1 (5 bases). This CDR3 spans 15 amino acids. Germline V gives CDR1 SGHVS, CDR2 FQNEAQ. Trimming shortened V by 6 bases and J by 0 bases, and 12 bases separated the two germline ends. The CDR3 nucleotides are TGTGCCAGCAGAGAAGCGGGGGGTAGCAATCAGCCCCAGCATTTT. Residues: CASREAGGSNQPQHF.

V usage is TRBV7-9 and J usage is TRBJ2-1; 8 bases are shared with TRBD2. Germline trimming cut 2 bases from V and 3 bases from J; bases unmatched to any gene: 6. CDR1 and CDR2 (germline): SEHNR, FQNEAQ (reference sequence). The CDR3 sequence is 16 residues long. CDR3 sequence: CASSLIVAGYYNEQFF. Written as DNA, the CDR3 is TGTGCCAGCAGCTTAATAGTAGCGGGGTACTACAATGAGCAGTTCTTC.

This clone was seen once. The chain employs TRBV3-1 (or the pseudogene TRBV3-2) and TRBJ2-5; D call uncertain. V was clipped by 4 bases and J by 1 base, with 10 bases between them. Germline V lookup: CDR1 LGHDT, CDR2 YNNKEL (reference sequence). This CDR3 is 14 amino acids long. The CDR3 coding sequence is TGTGCCAGCAGCCGCTTCGGCGGCCAAGAGACCCAGTACTTC. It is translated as CASSRFGGQETQYF.

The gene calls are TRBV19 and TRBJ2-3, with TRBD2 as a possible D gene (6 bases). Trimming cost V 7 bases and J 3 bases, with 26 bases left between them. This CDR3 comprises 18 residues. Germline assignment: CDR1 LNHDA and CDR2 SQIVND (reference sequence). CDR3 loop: CASTRVGAGGSWTDTQYF. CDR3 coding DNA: TGTGCCAGTACCCGCGTAGGTGCCGGGGGTTCGTGGACAGATACGCAGTATTTT. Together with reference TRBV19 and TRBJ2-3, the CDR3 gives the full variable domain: DGGITQSPKYLFRKEGQNVTLSCEQNLNHDAMYWYRQDPGQGLRLIYYSQIVNDFQKGDIAEGYSVSREKKESFPLTVTSAQKNPTAFYLCASTRVGAGGSWTDTQYFGPGTRLTVL.

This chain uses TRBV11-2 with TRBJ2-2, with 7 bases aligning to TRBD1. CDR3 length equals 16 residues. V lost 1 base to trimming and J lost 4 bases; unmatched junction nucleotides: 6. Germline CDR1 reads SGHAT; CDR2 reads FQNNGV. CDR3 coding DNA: TGTGCCAGCAGCTTAGCCGGGACAGAGACCACCGGGGAGCTGTTTTTT. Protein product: CASSLAGTETTGELFF.

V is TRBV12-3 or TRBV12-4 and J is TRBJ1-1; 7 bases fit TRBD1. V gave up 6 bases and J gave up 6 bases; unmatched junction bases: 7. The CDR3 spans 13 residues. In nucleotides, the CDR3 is TGTGCCAGCAGCTTGACAGGGCTACCTGAAGCTTTCTTT. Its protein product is CASSLTGLPEAFF.

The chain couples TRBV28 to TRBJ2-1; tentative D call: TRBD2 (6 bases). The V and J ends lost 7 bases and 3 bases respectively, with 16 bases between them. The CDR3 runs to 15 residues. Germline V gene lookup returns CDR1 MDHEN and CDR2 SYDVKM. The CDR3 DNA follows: TGTGCCAGCAACCCACCGGGGGTTCTCTACAATGAGCAGTTCTTC. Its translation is CASNPPGVLYNEQFF.

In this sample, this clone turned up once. The CDR3 nucleotides are TGTGCCAGCAGCTTAGATAGAGCCTACGAGCAGTACTTC. It is translated as CASSLDRAYEQYF. The genes are TRBV11-2 and TRBJ2-7, with D unresolved. V was trimmed by 0 bases and J by 2 bases, leaving 5 bases between them. The germline CDR1 and CDR2 sequences are SGHAT and FQNNGV. This CDR3 has 13 residues.